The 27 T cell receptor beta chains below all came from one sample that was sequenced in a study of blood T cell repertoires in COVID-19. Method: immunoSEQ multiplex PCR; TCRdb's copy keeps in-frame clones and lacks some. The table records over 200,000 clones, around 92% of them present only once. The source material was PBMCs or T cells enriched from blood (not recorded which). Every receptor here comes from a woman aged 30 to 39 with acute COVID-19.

As DNA, the CDR3 is TGTGCCTGGAGTGGCCTGTTCGAGGGTGGCTACACCTTC. It yields the protein CAWSGLFEGGYTF. This chain joins TRBV30 and TRBJ1-2; D unclear. Germline loops: CDR1 GTSNPN, CDR2 SVGIG (reference sequence). The CDR3 contains 13 residues. V was clipped by 1 base and J by 7 bases, with 13 bases between them. Looking up the rest from reference TRBV30 and TRBJ1-2 gives the full variable domain: SQTIHQWPATLVQPVGSPLSLECTVEGTSNPNLYWYRQAAGRGLQLLFYSVGIGQISSEVPQNLSASRPQDRQFILSSKKLLLSDSGFYLCAWSGLFEGGYTFGSGTRLTVV.

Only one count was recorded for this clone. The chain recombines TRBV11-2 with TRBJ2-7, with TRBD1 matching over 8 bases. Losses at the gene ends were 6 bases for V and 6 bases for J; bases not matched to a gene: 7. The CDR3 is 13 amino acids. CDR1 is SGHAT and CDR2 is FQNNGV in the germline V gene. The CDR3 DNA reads TGTGCCAGCAGTCTGACAGGGGTAGGCGAGCAGTACTTC. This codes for CASSLTGVGEQYF.

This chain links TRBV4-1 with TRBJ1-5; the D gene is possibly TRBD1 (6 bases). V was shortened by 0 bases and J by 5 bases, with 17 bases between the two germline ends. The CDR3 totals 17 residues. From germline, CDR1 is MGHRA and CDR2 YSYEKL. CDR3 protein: CASSQDVLRQADQPQHF. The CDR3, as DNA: TGCGCCAGCAGCCAAGATGTCTTGCGACAGGCCGATCAGCCCCAGCATTTT.

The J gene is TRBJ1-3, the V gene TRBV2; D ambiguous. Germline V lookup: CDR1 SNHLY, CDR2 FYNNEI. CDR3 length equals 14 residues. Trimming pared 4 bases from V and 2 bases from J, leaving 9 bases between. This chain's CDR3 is CASSVSFPGNTIYF. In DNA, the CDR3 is TGTGCCAGCAGTGTAAGCTTCCCTGGAAACACCATATATTTT.

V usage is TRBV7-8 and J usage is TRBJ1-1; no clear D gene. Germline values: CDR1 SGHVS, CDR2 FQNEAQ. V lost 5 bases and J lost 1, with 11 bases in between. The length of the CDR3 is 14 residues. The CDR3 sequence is CASSPGGPNTEAFF. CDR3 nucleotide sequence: TGTGCCAGCAGCCCCGGCGGGCCGAACACTGAAGCTTTCTTT.

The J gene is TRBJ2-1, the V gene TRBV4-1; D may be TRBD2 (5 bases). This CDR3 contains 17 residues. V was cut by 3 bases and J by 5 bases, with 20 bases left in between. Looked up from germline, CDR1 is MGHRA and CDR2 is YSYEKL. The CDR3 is CASSQALTGLKNNEQFF. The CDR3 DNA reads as TGCGCCAGCAGCCAGGCTTTAACGGGGTTAAAAAACAATGAGCAGTTCTTC.

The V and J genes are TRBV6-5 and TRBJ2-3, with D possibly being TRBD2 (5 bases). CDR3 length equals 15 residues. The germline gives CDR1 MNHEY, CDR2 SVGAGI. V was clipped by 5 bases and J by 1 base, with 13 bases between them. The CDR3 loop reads CASSPFLEGTDTQYF. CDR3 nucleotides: TGTGCCAGCAGTCCTTTCCTGGAGGGCACAGATACGCAGTATTTT.

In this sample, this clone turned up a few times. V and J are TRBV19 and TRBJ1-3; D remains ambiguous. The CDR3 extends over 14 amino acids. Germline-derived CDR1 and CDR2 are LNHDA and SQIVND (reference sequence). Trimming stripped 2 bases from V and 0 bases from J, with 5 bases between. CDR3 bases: TGTGCCAGTAGTATACAGGACTCTGGAAACACCATATATTTT. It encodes CASSIQDSGNTIYF.

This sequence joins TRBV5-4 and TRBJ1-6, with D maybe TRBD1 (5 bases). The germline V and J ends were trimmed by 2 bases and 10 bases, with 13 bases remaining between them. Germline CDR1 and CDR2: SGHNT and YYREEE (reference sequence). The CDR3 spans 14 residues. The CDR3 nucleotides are TGTGCCAGCAGCTTAGGCCAGGGTGGCTCACCCCTCCACTTT. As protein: CASSLGQGGSPLHF.

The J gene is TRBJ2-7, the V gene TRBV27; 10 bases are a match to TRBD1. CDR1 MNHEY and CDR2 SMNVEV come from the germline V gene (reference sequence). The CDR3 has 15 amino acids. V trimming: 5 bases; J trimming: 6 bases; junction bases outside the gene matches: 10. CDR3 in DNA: TGTGCCAGCAGTCCGCGACAGGGGGCGGGACGCGAGCAGTACTTC. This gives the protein CASSPRQGAGREQYF.

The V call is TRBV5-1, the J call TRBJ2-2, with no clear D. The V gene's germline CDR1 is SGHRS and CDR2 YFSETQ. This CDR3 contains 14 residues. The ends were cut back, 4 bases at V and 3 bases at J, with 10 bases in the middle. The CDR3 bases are TGCGCCAGCAGCCCCCCCTTCGACACCGGGGAGCTGTTTTTT. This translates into CASSPPFDTGELFF.

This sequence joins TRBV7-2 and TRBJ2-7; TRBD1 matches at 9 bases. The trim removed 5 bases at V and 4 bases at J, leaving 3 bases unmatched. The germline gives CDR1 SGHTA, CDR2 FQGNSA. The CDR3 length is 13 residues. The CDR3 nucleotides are TGTGCCAGCAGCCAACAGGGGGCTTACGAGCAGTACTTC. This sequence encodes CASSQQGAYEQYF.

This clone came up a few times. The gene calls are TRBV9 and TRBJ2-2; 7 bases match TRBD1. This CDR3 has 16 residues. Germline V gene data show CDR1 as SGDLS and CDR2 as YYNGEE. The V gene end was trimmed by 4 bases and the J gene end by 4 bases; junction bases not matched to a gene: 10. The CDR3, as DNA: TGTGCCAGCAGCAAAGGGGGCAGCACAGGCACCGGGGAGCTGTTTTTT. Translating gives CASSKGGSTGTGELFF.

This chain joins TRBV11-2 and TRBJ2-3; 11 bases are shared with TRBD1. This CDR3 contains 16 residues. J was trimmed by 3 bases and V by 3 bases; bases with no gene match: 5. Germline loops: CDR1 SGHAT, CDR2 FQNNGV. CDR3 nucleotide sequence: TGTGCCAGCAGCTTGAGCGGACAGGGGGCGACAGATACGCAGTATTTT. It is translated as CASSLSGQGATDTQYF. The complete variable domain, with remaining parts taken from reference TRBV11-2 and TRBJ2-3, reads EAGVAQSPRYKIIEKRQSVAFWCNPISGHATLYWYQQILGQGPKLLIQFQNNGVVDDSQLPKDRFSAERLKGVDSTLKIQPAKLEDSAVYLCASSLSGQGATDTQYFGPGTRLTVL.

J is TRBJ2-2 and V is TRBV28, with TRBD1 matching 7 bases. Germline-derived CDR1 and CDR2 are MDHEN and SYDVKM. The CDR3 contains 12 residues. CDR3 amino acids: CAETGPTGELFF. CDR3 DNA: TGTGCGGAGACAGGGCCCACCGGGGAGCTGTTTTTT.

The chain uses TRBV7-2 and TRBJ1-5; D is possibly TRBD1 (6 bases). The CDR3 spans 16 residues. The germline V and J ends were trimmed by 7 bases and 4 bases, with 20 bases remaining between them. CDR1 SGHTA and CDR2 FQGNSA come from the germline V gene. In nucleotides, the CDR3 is TGTGCCAGCAACCCCGGGGGGGGGCTCGGTAATCAGCCCCAGCATTTT. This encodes CASNPGGGLGNQPQHF.

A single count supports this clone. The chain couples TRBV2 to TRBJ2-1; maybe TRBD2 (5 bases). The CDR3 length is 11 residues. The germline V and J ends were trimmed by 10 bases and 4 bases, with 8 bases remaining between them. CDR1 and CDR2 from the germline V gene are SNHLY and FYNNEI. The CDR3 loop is CATGEYNEQFF. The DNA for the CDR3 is TGTGCCACCGGGGAGTACAATGAGCAGTTCTTC.

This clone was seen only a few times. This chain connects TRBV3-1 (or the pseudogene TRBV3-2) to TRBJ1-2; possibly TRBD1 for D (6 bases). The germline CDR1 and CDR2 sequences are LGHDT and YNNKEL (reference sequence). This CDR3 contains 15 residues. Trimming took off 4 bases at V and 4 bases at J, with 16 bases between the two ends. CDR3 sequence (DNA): TGTGCCAGCAGCCGAGGAACAGGGCATGGCTATGGCTACACCTTC. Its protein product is CASSRGTGHGYGYTF.

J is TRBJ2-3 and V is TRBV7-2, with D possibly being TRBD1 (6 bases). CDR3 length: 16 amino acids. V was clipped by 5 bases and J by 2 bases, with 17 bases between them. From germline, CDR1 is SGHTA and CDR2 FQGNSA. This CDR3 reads CASSGPGTKPTDTQYF. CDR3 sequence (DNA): TGTGCCAGCAGCGGGCCCGGGACAAAGCCCACAGATACGCAGTATTTT. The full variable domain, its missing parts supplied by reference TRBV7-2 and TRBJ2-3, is GAGVSQSPSNKVTEKGKDVELRCDPISGHTALYWYRQSLGQGLEFLIYFQGNSAPDKSGLPSDRFSAERTGGSVSTLTIQRTQQEDSAVYLCASSGPGTKPTDTQYFGPGTRLTVL.

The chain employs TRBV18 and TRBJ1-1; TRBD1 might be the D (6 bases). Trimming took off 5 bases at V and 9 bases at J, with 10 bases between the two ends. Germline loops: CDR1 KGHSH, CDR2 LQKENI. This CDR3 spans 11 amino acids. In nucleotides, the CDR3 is TGTGCCAGCTCATCTACAGGGAAAGCTTTCTTT. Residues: CASSSTGKAFF.

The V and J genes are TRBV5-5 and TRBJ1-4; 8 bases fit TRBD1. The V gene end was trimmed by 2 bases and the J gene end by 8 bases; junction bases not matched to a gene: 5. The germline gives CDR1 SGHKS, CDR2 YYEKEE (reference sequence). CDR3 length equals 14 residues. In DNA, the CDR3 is TGTGCCAGCAGCTTAACAGGGGGTAGAGAAAAACTGTTTTTT. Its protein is CASSLTGGREKLFF.

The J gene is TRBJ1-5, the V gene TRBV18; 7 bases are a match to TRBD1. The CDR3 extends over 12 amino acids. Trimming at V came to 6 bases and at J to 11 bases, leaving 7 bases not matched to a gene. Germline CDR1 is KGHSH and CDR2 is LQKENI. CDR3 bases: TGTGCCAGCTCCCTTGACAGGGAATCCCAGCATTTT. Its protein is CASSLDRESQHF.

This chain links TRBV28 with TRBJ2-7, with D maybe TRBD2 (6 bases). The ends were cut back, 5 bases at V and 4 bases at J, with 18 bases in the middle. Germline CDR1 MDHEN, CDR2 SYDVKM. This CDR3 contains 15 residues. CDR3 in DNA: TGTGCCAGCAGTAATATGGACGGCGGGGCATACGAGCAGTACTTC. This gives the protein CASSNMDGGAYEQYF. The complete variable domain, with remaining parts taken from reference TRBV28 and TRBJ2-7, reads DVKVTQSSRYLVKRTGEKVFLECVQDMDHENMFWYRQDPGLGLRLIYFSYDVKMKEKGDIPEGYSVSREKKERFSLILESASTNQTSMYLCASSNMDGGAYEQYFGPGTRLTVT.

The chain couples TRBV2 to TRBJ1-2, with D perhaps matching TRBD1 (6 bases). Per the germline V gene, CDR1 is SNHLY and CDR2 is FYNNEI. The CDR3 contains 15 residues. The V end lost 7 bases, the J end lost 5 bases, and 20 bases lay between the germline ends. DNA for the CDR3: TGTGCCAGCACCGGGGGGCACAGCCCCTATTATGGCTACACCTTC. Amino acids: CASTGGHSPYYGYTF.

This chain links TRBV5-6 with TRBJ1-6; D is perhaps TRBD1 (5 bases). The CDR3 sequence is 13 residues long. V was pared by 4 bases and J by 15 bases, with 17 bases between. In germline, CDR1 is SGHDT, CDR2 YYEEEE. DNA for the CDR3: TGTGCCAGCAGCCGAGGAGGGGCACGGGTCCTCCACTTT. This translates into CASSRGGARVLHF.

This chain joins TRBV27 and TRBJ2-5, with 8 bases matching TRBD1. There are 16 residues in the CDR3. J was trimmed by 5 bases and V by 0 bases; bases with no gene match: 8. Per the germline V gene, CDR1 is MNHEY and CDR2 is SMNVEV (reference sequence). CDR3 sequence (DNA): TGTGCCAGCAGTTTATCGGGCCCAGGGGGCGGGGAGACCCAGTACTTC. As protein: CASSLSGPGGGETQYF.

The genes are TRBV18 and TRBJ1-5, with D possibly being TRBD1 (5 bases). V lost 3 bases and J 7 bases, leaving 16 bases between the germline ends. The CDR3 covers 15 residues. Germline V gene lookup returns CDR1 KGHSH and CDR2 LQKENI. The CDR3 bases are TGTGCCAGCTCACCGGCACACGAAAAGGGGCAGCCCCAGCATTTT. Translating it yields CASSPAHEKGQPQHF. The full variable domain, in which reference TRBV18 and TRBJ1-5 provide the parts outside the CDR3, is NAGVMQNPRHLVRRRGQEARLRCSPMKGHSHVYWYRQLPEEGLKFMVYLQKENIIDESGMPKERFSAEFPKEGPSILRIQQVVRGDSAAYFCASSPAHEKGQPQHFGDGTRLSIL.